These 9 T cell receptor beta chains were all obtained from the same sample, sequenced in a study of CD8 T cells in ankylosing spondylitis. Study-level results: Made up of 7 to 9 highly homologous variants, a TCR beta motif appeared characteristic of ankylosing spondylitis blood.

TCRdb reprocessed the 5' RACE reads with MiXCR, giving one entry per CDR3 protein. The data contain about 540,000 distinct CDR3 sequences, 12% of them singletons. Their antigens remain unidentified. Sequencing was carried out using blood, either unsorted or a sorted T cell fraction (not recorded which). The receptors were gathered from a male donor with ankylosing spondylitis.

At least ten counts were recorded for this clonotype. The chain has TRBV28 and TRBJ1-5, with TRBD1 as a possible D gene (5 bases). The ends were cut back, 6 bases at V and 0 bases at J, with 9 bases in the middle. The CDR3 runs 14 residues. Germline values: CDR1 MDHEN, CDR2 SYDVKM. The CDR3 DNA follows: TGTGCCAGCAGACAGGAAAGTAGCAATCAGCCCCAGCATTTT. It translates to CASRQESSNQPQHF.

The chain employs TRBV15 and TRBJ2-5; 10 bases agree with TRBD1. V gave up 1 base and J gave up 5 bases; unmatched junction bases: 4. The germline V gene encodes CDR1 LNHNV and CDR2 YYDKDF (reference sequence). The CDR3 loop spans 15 amino acids. CDR3: CATSRAGTGVETQYF. The CDR3 DNA reads TGTGCCACCAGCAGAGCCGGGACAGGGGTCGAGACCCAGTACTTC.

This clonotype occurred a few times. The V gene is TRBV5-1, the J gene TRBJ2-4; possibly TRBD2 for D (6 bases). Trimming removed 4 bases at V and 6 bases at J, with 17 bases between. There are 15 residues in the CDR3. From germline, CDR1 is SGHRS and CDR2 YFSETQ. CDR3 DNA sequence: TGCGCCAGCAGCGAACTAGCTGGGGTCGGAAACATTCAGTACTTC. As protein: CASSELAGVGNIQYF.

In nucleotides, the CDR3 is TGCAGTGCTAGACGGACAGGGGGCCTGGGCACTGAAGCTTTCTTT. Residues: CSARRTGGLGTEAFF. The gene calls are TRBV20-1 and TRBJ1-1; 11 bases fit TRBD1. Germline CDR1 is DFQATT and CDR2 is SNEGSKA (reference sequence). Germline trimming cut 2 bases from V and 4 bases from J; bases unmatched to any gene: 6. This CDR3 is built from 15 residues.

The rearrangement links TRBV7-9 to TRBJ2-3; 9 bases are shared with TRBD2. CDR3 length equals 14 residues. V shed 3 bases, J shed 6 bases, and the junction held 4 bases outside the gene matches. CDR1 and CDR2 from the germline V gene are SEHNR and FQNEAQ (reference sequence). Here the CDR3 reads CASSLTAGGDTQYF. The CDR3 DNA reads TGTGCCAGCAGCTTGACCGCGGGAGGGGATACGCAGTATTTT.

The rearrangement uses TRBV27 and TRBJ2-1, with D perhaps being TRBD1 or TRBD2 (7 bases each). Trimming took 5 bases from V and 9 from J, leaving 17 bases between them. The CDR3 consists of 14 residues. Germline CDR1 is MNHEY and CDR2 is SMNVEV (reference sequence). The CDR3 spells CASSPSERDSEQFF. The CDR3 DNA sequence: TGTGCCAGCAGTCCCTCGGAGCGGGACAGTGAGCAGTTCTTC.

In its sample, this clonotype was seen a few times. CDR3 region: CASSLNSGRGDTQYF. In DNA, the CDR3 is TGTGCCAGCAGCTTGAATAGCGGGAGAGGTGATACGCAGTATTTT. This chain connects TRBV7-2 to TRBJ2-3, with TRBD2 identical over 9 bases. Per germline, CDR1 SGHTA and CDR2 FQGNSA. The CDR3 is 15 amino acids. The junction had 7 bases not matched to a gene; V was cut back by 3 bases and J by 6 bases.

This clonotype was seen a single time. This sequence joins TRBV20-1 and TRBJ1-1; no clear D. The CDR3 has 13 residues. Trimming pared 4 bases from V and 0 bases from J, leaving 9 bases between. The germline gives CDR1 DFQATT, CDR2 SNEGSKA (reference sequence). The CDR3 DNA follows: TGCAGTGCTATCGGGGTCATGAACACTGAAGCTTTCTTT. Protein: CSAIGVMNTEAFF.

This clonotype appeared a few times. V and J are TRBV5-1 and TRBJ1-2; D is possibly TRBD1 (5 bases). Trimming stripped 4 bases from V and 13 bases from J, with 20 bases between. The length of the CDR3 is 13 residues. The V gene's germline CDR1 is SGHRS and CDR2 YFSETQ. The CDR3 DNA reads as TGCGCCAGCAGCAGCGGGGACGATGGTTACTGCACCTTC. This gives the protein CASSSGDDGYCTF.